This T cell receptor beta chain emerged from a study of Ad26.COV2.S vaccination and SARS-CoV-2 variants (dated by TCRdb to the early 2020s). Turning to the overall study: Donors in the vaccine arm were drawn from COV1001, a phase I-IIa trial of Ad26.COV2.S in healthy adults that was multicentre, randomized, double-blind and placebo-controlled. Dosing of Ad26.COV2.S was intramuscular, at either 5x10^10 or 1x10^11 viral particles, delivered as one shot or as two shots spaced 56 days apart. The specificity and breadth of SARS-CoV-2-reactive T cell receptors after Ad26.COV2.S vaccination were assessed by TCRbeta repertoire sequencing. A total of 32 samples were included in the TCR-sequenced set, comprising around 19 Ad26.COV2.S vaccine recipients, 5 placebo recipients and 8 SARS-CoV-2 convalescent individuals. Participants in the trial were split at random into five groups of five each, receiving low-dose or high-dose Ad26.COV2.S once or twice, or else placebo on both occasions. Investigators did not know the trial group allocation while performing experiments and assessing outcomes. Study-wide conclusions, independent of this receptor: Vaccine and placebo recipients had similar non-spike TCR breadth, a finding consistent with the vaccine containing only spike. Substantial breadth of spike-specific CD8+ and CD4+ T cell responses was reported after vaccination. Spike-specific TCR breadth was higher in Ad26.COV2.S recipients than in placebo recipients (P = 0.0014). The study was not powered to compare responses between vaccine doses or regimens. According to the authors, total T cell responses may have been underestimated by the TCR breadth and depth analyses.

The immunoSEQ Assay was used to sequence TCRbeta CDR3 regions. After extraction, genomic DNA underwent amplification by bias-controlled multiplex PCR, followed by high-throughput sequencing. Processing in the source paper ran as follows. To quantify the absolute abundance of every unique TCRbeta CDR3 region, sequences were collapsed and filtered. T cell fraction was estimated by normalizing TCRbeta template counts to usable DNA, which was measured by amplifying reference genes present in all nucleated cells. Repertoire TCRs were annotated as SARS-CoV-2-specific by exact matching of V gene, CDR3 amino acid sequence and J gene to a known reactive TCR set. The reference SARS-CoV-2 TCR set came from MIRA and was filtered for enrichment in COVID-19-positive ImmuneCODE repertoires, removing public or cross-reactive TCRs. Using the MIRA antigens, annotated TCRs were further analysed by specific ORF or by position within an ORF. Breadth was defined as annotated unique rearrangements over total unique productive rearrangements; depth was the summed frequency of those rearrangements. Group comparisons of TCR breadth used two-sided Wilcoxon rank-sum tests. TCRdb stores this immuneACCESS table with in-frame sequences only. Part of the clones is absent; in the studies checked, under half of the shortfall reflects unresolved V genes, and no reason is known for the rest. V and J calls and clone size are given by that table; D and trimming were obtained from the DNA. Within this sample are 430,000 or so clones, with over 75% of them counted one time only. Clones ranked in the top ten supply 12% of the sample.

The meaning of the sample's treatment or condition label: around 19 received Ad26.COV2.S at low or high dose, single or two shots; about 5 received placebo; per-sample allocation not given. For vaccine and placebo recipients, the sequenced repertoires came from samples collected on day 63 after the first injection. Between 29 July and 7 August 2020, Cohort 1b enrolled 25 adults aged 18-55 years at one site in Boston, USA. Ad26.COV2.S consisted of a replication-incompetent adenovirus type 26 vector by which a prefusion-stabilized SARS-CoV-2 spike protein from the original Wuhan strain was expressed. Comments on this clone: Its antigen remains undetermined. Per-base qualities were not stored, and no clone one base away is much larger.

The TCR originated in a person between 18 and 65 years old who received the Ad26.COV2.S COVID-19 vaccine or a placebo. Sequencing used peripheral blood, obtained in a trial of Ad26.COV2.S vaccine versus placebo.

The sequence in DNA is TGCGCCAGCAGCCAAGAGAGTCAGGGAAACACCATATATTTT. Translated, it reads CASSQESQGNTIYF. The V and J genes are TRBV4-1 and TRBJ1-3, with the D segment identity uncertain. Based on the germline V gene, the CDR1 and CDR2 sequences are MGHRA and YSYEKL. From the cysteine up to the phenylalanine, the CDR3 has a length of 14 residues. Only the CDR3 DNA is retained, 42 bases long and in frame from the first base. Between the V and J ends, shortened by 0 bases and 4 bases respectively, the junction contains 7 bases.